The 28 T cell receptor beta chains below come from one sample, sequenced in a study of cytomegalovirus exposure and HLA in healthy donors. PCR involved 60 Vbeta and 13 Jbeta primers. The protocol was immunoSEQ multiplex PCR, while the TCRdb copy is restricted to in-frame clones and leaves out a portion. There are more than 95,000 clones in the sample; over 70% occur only once, and 3% to 4% lies in the top ten. The sequenced material came from PBMCs. The receptors come from a man aged 18-30 years in good health and CMV-seropositive.

J is TRBJ2-3 and V is TRBV7-8; TRBD2 is a possible D gene (5 bases). The CDR3 extends over 14 amino acids. Germline V gives CDR1 SGHVS, CDR2 FQNEAQ. Between the trimmed V and J ends, which lost 7 bases and 5 bases, there was a span of 16 bases. The CDR3 protein is CASTIRDRIDTQYF. The DNA of the CDR3 is TGTGCCAGCACCATCCGGGATAGAATAGATACGCAGTATTTT. Looking up the rest from reference TRBV7-8 and TRBJ2-3 gives the full variable domain: GAGVSQSPRYKVAKRGQDVALRCDPISGHVSLFWYQQALGQGPEFLTYFQNEAQLDKSGLPSDRFFAERPEGSVSTLKIQRTQQEDSAVYLCASTIRDRIDTQYFGPGTRLTVL.

This clone was detected a few times. The rearrangement links TRBV7-6 to TRBJ2-7; D might be TRBD2 (5 bases). The V end lost 4 bases, the J end lost 5 bases, and 9 bases lay between the germline ends. Germline CDR1 is SGHVS and CDR2 is FNYEAQ. CDR3 length: 12 residues. The CDR3 protein is CASSSEEDEQYF. The CDR3 DNA sequence: TGTGCCAGCAGCTCCGAGGAGGACGAGCAGTACTTC.

V gene TRBV7-6 combines with J gene TRBJ2-1; TRBD2 is a possible D gene (7 bases). CDR1 and CDR2 (germline): SGHVS, FNYEAQ. Trimming stripped 5 bases from V and 9 bases from J, with 23 bases between. This CDR3 spans 16 amino acids. The CDR3 loop reads CASSVGRGALGSEQFF. The CDR3 DNA follows: TGTGCCAGCAGCGTCGGTCGGGGGGCCTTAGGGAGTGAGCAGTTCTTC.

The V call is TRBV6-1, the J call TRBJ2-5; 7 nucleotides align to TRBD1. The DNA end favors TRBJ2-7, so the J call may be wrong. The CDR3 extends over 12 amino acids. Germline V lookup: CDR1 MNHNS, CDR2 SASEGT. The CDR3 DNA reads TGTGCCAGCAGCCCCGACAGGGACGAGCAGTACTTC. It is translated as CASSPDRDEQYF.

The chain employs TRBV7-2 and TRBJ1-1; no reliable D call. There are 16 residues in the CDR3. CDR1 is SGHTA and CDR2 is FQGNSA in the germline V gene. Trimming took 5 bases from V and 0 from J, leaving 16 bases between them. For the CDR3, the DNA is TGTGCCAGCAGCCCAGGTCTCCTAGCCCTGAACACTGAAGCTTTCTTT. Encoded protein: CASSPGLLALNTEAFF. The full variable domain, completed using reference TRBV7-2 and TRBJ1-1, is GAGVSQSPSNKVTEKGKDVELRCDPISGHTALYWYRQSLGQGLEFLIYFQGNSAPDKSGLPSDRFSAERTGGSVSTLTIQRTQQEDSAVYLCASSPGLLALNTEAFFGQGTRLTVV.

The V and J genes are TRBV19 and TRBJ1-2; D is undetermined. The germline CDR1 and CDR2 sequences are LNHDA and SQIVND (reference sequence). The CDR3 runs to 13 residues. V was clipped by 9 bases and J by 7 bases, with 18 bases between them. CDR3 sequence reads: CARRKGWGGGYTF. CDR3 nucleotide sequence: TGTGCCAGGAGAAAAGGGTGGGGAGGTGGCTACACCTTC. Based on the CDR3 plus reference TRBV19 and TRBJ1-2, the full variable domain is DGGITQSPKYLFRKEGQNVTLSCEQNLNHDAMYWYRQDPGQGLRLIYYSQIVNDFQKGDIAEGYSVSREKKESFPLTVTSAQKNPTAFYLCARRKGWGGGYTFGSGTRLTVV.

The rearrangement uses TRBV5-1 and TRBJ2-5, with D perhaps matching TRBD2 (5 bases). The closer fit of TRBJ2-7 to the DNA end suggests the J call may be wrong. The CDR3 consists of 13 residues. Germline V gene lookup returns CDR1 SGHRS and CDR2 YFSETQ. In DNA form, the CDR3 reads TGCGCCAGCAGCTTGGCCGGGGTCTACGAGCAGTACTTC. The encoded protein is CASSLAGVYEQYF.

The rearrangement joins TRBV6-6 to TRBJ2-7, with 10 bases aligning to TRBD2. The V gene end was trimmed by 6 bases and the J gene end by 3 bases; junction bases not matched to a gene: 11. The CDR3 length is 16 residues. Germline V gene sequence: CDR1 MNHNY, CDR2 SVGAGI (reference sequence). This chain's CDR3 is CASSLTPSGRNYEQYF. In DNA, the CDR3 is TGTGCCAGCAGCTTGACACCTAGCGGGAGAAACTACGAGCAGTACTTC.

The V and J genes are TRBV19 and TRBJ2-7, with D unclear. CDR1 is LNHDA, CDR2 SQIVND, per germline (reference sequence). V dropped 1 base and J dropped 3 bases, with 4 bases sitting between them. This CDR3 has 12 residues. The CDR3: CASSIGGYEQYF. CDR3 bases: TGTGCCAGTAGTATAGGCGGCTACGAGCAGTACTTC.

This clone was detected only a few times. V gene TRBV5-6 combines with J gene TRBJ2-3; D is unresolved. The V end lost 1 base, the J end lost 4 bases, and 10 bases lay between the germline ends. The CDR3 length is 14 residues. Per the germline V gene, CDR1 is SGHDT and CDR2 is YYEEEE. The CDR3 loop reads CASSLIDRSDTQYF. The CDR3 DNA follows: TGTGCCAGCAGCTTGATAGATCGGTCAGATACGCAGTATTTT.

The rearrangement uses TRBV5-1 and TRBJ1-2; 8 nucleotides match TRBD1. Germline V CDR1 and CDR2: SGHRS, YFSETQ. V lost 5 bases to trimming and J lost 3 bases; unmatched junction nucleotides: 12. CDR3 length equals 16 residues. The CDR3 DNA follows: TGCGCCAGCAGTGTGGCGCCGACAGGGGACGACTATGGCTACACCTTC. Protein sequence: CASSVAPTGDDYGYTF.

The chain uses TRBV7-8 and TRBJ2-5; 9 nucleotides align to TRBD2. V trimming: 1 base; J trimming: 4 bases; junction bases outside the gene matches: 4. The CDR3 sequence is 15 residues long. Germline V gene sequence: CDR1 SGHVS, CDR2 FQNEAQ. The CDR3 DNA sequence: TGTGCCAGCAGCTTAGTAGCGGGAGTGGGAGAGACCCAGTACTTC. This translates into CASSLVAGVGETQYF.

The chain carries TRBV6-1 and TRBJ1-3; D is ambiguous. The CDR3 has 13 residues. CDR1 MNHNS and CDR2 SASEGT come from the germline V gene. Trimming stripped 6 bases from V and 2 bases from J, with 8 bases between. The CDR3 spells CASRHGAGNTIYF. The CDR3 coding sequence is TGTGCCAGCAGACACGGGGCTGGAAACACCATATATTTT.

This chain uses TRBV7-9 with TRBJ1-2; tentatively, D is TRBD1 (6 bases). The CDR3 contains 17 residues. The germline V gene has CDR1 SEHNR and CDR2 FQNEAQ (reference sequence). Trimming removed 1 base at V and 3 bases at J, with 18 bases between. The CDR3 loop is CASSLDDGQGTHYGYTF. The CDR3 region has the DNA TGTGCCAGCAGCTTAGATGACGGCCAGGGGACACACTATGGCTACACCTTC.

V usage is TRBV29-1 and J usage is TRBJ2-7; TRBD2 might be the D (6 bases). There are 17 residues in the CDR3. Between the trimmed V and J ends, which lost 1 base and 1 base, there was a span of 20 bases. From germline, CDR1 is SQVTM and CDR2 ANQGSEA. The CDR3 reads CSVEAWSSAGRSYEQYF. Written as DNA, the CDR3 is TGCAGCGTTGAAGCCTGGTCCTCGGCAGGGAGGTCCTACGAGCAGTACTTC.

This sequence joins TRBV27 and TRBJ2-2; perhaps TRBD2 as D (6 bases). Germline V gives CDR1 MNHEY, CDR2 SMNVEV (reference sequence). The CDR3 is 14 residues long. V shed 7 bases and J shed 7 bases, with 16 bases lying between them. The CDR3 bases are TGTGCCAGCACCTTAGGGTTGCGGGGCGGGGAGCTGTTTTTT. Its translation is CASTLGLRGGELFF.

The chain carries TRBV5-1 and TRBJ2-2; 12 bases match TRBD2. From germline, CDR1 is SGHRS and CDR2 YFSETQ. The CDR3 extends over 17 amino acids. J lost 4 bases, V lost 0 bases, and 4 bases had no gene match. CDR3 residues: CASSLGLAGVSTGELFF. CDR3 coding DNA: TGCGCCAGCAGCTTGGGACTAGCGGGAGTCTCCACCGGGGAGCTGTTTTTT.

The chain has TRBV4-3 and TRBJ2-1; D is unresolved. The V gene's germline CDR1 is LGHNA and CDR2 YSLEER. Between the trimmed V and J ends, which lost 0 bases and 5 bases, there was a span of 11 bases. The CDR3 has 15 amino acids. DNA for the CDR3: TGCGCCAGCAGCCAAGATCAGTCCCGAAACAATGAGCAGTTCTTC. It yields the protein CASSQDQSRNNEQFF.

In its sample, this clone was seen once. V usage is TRBV29-1 and J usage is TRBJ2-7; perhaps TRBD1 as D (6 bases). Trimming pared 5 bases from V and 7 bases from J, leaving 15 bases between. Germline CDR1 is SQVTM and CDR2 is ANQGSEA. CDR3 length equals 12 residues. CDR3 in DNA: TGCAGCGTTCGTTATACAGGGCGGGAGCAGTACTTC. Translation gives CSVRYTGREQYF.

The gene calls are TRBV7-8 and TRBJ1-6; 7 bases line up with TRBD1. The CDR3 has 15 amino acids. The V segment lost 5 bases and the J segment 9 bases; nucleotides outside the gene matches: 10. The germline V gene has CDR1 SGHVS and CDR2 FQNEAQ. CDR3 sequence: CASSASTGNPSPLHF. CDR3 sequence (DNA): TGTGCCAGCAGCGCATCGACAGGGAATCCTTCACCCCTCCACTTT.

The CDR3 nucleotides are TGTGCCAGCAGTGTTTCGACAGGGCATACTGAAGCTTTCTTT. This sequence encodes CASSVSTGHTEAFF. The rearrangement uses TRBV27 and TRBJ1-1; 7 positions agree with TRBD1. Looked up from germline, CDR1 is MNHEY and CDR2 is SMNVEV (reference sequence). V lost 5 bases, J lost 5 bases, and 8 bases stayed unmatched. The CDR3 runs to 14 residues.

This clone appeared a few times. The rearrangement uses TRBV7-2 and TRBJ2-2, with 10 positions matching TRBD2. The CDR3 has 17 residues. Losses at the gene ends were 4 bases for V and 0 bases for J; bases not matched to a gene: 5. CDR1 SGHTA and CDR2 FQGNSA come from the germline V gene. Here the CDR3 reads CASSYTSGTANTGELFF. The CDR3 region has the DNA TGTGCCAGCAGCTATACTAGCGGGACCGCGAACACCGGGGAGCTGTTTTTT. Together with reference TRBV7-2 and TRBJ2-2, the CDR3 gives the full variable domain: GAGVSQSPSNKVTEKGKDVELRCDPISGHTALYWYRQSLGQGLEFLIYFQGNSAPDKSGLPSDRFSAERTGGSVSTLTIQRTQQEDSAVYLCASSYTSGTANTGELFFGEGSRLTVL.

The CDR3 protein is CASSATGGSTYEQYF. DNA of the CDR3: TGTGCCAGCAGCGCCACAGGGGGCTCGACCTACGAGCAGTACTTC. V usage is TRBV7-9 and J usage is TRBJ2-7; 9 bases align to TRBD1. V dropped 5 bases and J dropped 2; count of bases not matched to a gene: 7. CDR1 is SEHNR, CDR2 FQNEAQ, per germline (reference sequence). The CDR3 loop spans 15 amino acids.

This rearrangement joins TRBV5-1 to TRBJ1-1; D gene uncertain. V lost 1 base, J lost 11 bases, and 12 bases lay in between. In germline, CDR1 is SGHRS, CDR2 YFSETQ. This CDR3 region has 12 residues. The CDR3 bases are TGCGCCAGCAGCTTGAGCGGGTACGAGGCTTTCTTT. Protein sequence: CASSLSGYEAFF.

The rearrangement links TRBV7-2 to TRBJ2-2, with D possibly TRBD1 on 5 matching bases. V lost 2 bases and J 3 bases, leaving 7 bases between the germline ends. CDR3 size: 14 residues. Germline loops: CDR1 SGHTA, CDR2 FQGNSA. The CDR3 loop reads CASSLQGHTGELFF. In DNA form, the CDR3 reads TGTGCCAGCAGCTTACAGGGTCACACCGGGGAGCTGTTTTTT.

The chain links TRBV5-1 to TRBJ1-1, with 7 positions matching TRBD1. V lost 3 bases to trimming and J lost 7 bases; unmatched junction nucleotides: 3. This CDR3 is 12 amino acids long. Germline values: CDR1 SGHRS, CDR2 YFSETQ. The CDR3 spells CASSYGDSEAFF. Written as DNA, the CDR3 is TGCGCCAGCAGCTACGGGGACAGTGAAGCTTTCTTT.

J is TRBJ2-1 and V is TRBV9, with TRBD2 matching over 12 bases. Unmatched junction bases numbered 12, after V lost 0 bases and J lost 8 bases. The CDR3 consists of 18 residues. CDR1 SGDLS and CDR2 YYNGEE come from the germline V gene. The CDR3 loop is CASSVGSSGRDLGHEQFF. CDR3 DNA: TGTGCCAGCAGCGTAGGGTCTAGCGGGAGGGATCTTGGTCATGAGCAGTTCTTC.

The chain is built from TRBV4-2 and TRBJ2-5, with D tentatively TRBD1 (6 bases). V was trimmed by 1 base and J by 5 bases, leaving 14 bases between them. This CDR3 contains 15 residues. Germline values: CDR1 LGHNA, CDR2 YNFKEQ. The CDR3 spells CASSQVKQGGETQYF. CDR3 DNA: TGTGCCAGCAGCCAAGTGAAACAGGGTGGGGAGACCCAGTACTTC.